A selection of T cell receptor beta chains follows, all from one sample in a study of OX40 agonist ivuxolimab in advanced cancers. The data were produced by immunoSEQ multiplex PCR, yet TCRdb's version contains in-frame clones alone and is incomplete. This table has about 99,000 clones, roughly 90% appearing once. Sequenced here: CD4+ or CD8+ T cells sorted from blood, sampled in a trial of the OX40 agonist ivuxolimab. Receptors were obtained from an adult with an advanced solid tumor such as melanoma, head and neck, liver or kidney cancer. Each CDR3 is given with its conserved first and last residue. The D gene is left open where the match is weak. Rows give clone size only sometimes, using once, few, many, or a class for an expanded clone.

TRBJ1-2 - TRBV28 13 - TGTGCCAGCAGTGATCGCAGCAACTATGGCTACACCTTC CASSDRSNYGYTF
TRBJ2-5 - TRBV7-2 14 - TGTGCCAGCAGCAGCGAATGGGGCCAAGAGACCCAGTACTTC CASSSEWGQETQYF
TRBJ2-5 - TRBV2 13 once TGTGCCAGCAGTGTTGACAGGCAAGAGACCCAGTACTTC CASSVDRQETQYF
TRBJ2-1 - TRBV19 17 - TGTGCCAGTAGTACCATAACAACTCCTTCCCGGGACAATGAGCAGTTCTTC CASSTITTPSRDNEQFF
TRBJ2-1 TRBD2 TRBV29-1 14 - TGCAGCGTTGAGCCTAGCGGGGGTTACAATGAGCAGTTCTTC CSVEPSGGYNEQFF
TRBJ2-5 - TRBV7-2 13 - TGTGCCAGCAGCGGAGGCGCCGGAGAGACCCAGTACTTC CASSGGAGETQYF
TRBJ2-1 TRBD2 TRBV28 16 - TGTGCCAGCAGCTCAGCGGGAGGGCCGTCCTACAATGAGCAGTTCTTC CASSSAGGPSYNEQFF
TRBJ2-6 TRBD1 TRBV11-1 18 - TGTGCCAGCAGCCCGCGTCCCGGGACAGGGTCTGGGGCCAACGTCCTGACTTTC CASSPRPGTGSGANVLTF
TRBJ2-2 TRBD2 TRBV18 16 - TGTGCCAGCTCACCAGGACTAGCGGGAGGCACCGGGGAGCTGTTTTTT CASSPGLAGGTGELFF
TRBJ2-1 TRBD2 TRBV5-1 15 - TGCGCCAGCAGCTTTGGCGGGAGTTCCTACAATGAGCAGTTCTTC CASSFGGSSYNEQFF
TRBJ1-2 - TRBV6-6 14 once TGTGCCAGCAGTCCGGCCGGGCCTAACTATGGCTACACCTTC CASSPAGPNYGYTF
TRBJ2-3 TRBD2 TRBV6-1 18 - TGTGCCAGCAGTGGAGTAAGACAACTAGCGGGAGGATTAGATACGCAGTATTTT CASSGVRQLAGGLDTQYF
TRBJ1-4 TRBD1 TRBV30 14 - TGTGCCTCAACGGACAGGGCGAGGGATGAAAAACTGTTTTTT CASTDRARDEKLFF
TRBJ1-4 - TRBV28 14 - TGTGCCAGCAGTTCACATGGGGGCTATGAAAAACTGTTTTTT CASSSHGGYEKLFF
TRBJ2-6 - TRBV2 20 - TGTGCCAGCAGTGTATGGGCCGGGCGGGGTAGCCCTTCTGGGGCCAACGTCCTGACTTTC CASSVWAGRGSPSGANVLTF
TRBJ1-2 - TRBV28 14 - TGTGCCAGCAGTCCTGGGACATTTTCCCCAGGCTACACCTTC CASSPGTFSPGYTF
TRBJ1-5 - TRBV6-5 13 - TGTGCGAGCGGGGTTAATAGCAATCAGCCCCAGCATTTT CASGVNSNQPQHF
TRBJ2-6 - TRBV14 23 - TGTGCCAGCAGCCAAGATCCCGGGGGCGCCTTTGTGACTAAGAACTCTGGGGCCAACGTCCTGACTTTC CASSQDPGGAFVTKNSGANVLTF
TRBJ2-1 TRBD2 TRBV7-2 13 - TGTGCCAGCAGCAGGACTAGTCAGAATGAGCAGTTCTTC CASSRTSQNEQFF
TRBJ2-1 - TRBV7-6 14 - TGTGCCAGCAGCTTAGAGGCCGCAGACAATGAGCAGTTCTTC CASSLEAADNEQFF
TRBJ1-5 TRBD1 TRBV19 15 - TGTGCCAGTGTAACTGGGACAGTTAGCAATCAGCCCCAGCATTTT CASVTGTVSNQPQHF
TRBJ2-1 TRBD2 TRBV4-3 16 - TGCGCCAGCAGCCAAGAAGCACTAGCGGGAGTAAATGAGCAGTTCTTC CASSQEALAGVNEQFF
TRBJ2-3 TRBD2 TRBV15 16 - TGTGCCACCAGCGGTTTGAGACTAGCGGCCACAGATACGCAGTATTTT CATSGLRLAATDTQYF
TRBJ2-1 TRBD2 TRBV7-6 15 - TGTGCCAGCAGCTTTACTAGCGGGAGTATCTATGAGCAGTTCTTC CASSFTSGSIYEQFF
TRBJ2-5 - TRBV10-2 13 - TGCGCCAGCAGTGACTCCCCTTCCGTGGCCCAGTACTTC CASSDSPSVAQYF
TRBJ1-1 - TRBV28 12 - TGTGCCAGCAGGACCGGGGGGGGCGAAGCTTTCTTT CASRTGGGEAFF
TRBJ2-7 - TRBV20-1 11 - TGCAGTGCCCAGGAGCGGTACGAGCAGTACTTC CSAQERYEQYF
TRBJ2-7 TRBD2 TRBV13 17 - TGTGCCAGCAGTTTTATCTATTCCCCTAGCGGGCCCTACGAGCAGTACTTC CASSFIYSPSGPYEQYF
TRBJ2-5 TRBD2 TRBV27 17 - TGTGCCAGCAGAAGACTAGCGGGAGGCGGTAGCCAAGAGACCCAGTACTTC CASRRLAGGGSQETQYF
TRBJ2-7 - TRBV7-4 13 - TGTGCCAGCAGCTTAAGGGTAGTGAACGAGCAGTACTTC CASSLRVVNEQYF
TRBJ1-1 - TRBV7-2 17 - TGTGCCAGCAGCTTAGAATTTGCAGGGTATGGGGACACTGAAGCTTTCTTT CASSLEFAGYGDTEAFF
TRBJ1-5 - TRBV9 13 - TGTGCCAGCAGCGTAGCCTCATCTTCGTCCCAGCATTTT CASSVASSSSQHF
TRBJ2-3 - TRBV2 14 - TGTGCCAGCAGTTCCGACAGGATCGCAGATACGCAGTATTTT CASSSDRIADTQYF